Reported below is one TCR beta chain. Sequencing was performed with immunoSEQ multiplex PCR; in TCRdb, only in-frame clones are kept and a portion is missing. The sample lists 90,000 or so clones; about 88% were seen once. These data belong to a study of identifying expanded T cells in peripheral blood. Germline values: CDR1 SGHVS, CDR2 FQNEAQ. The CDR3 has 18 residues. V shed 1 base and J 2 bases; nucleotides not matched to a gene: 7. No infections or other immune events were documented during collection. The source is a person aged 18 to 75 in good health. V is TRBV7-8 and J is TRBJ2-6; TRBD1 matches 8 bases. The sequenced material came from blood. This CDR3 reads CASSLVAGGAAGANVLTF. DNA for the CDR3: TGTGCCAGCAGCTTAGTAGCAGGGGGCGCGGCTGGGGCCAACGTCCTGACTTTC.